This TCR beta chain is from a study of T cell repertoires in cytomegalovirus infection. Study information: CMV epitopes that were recently identified and HLA-C-restricted were used alongside well-studied HLA-B-restricted ones. It was the public TCR beta signatures that indicated both CMV infection and matching HLA type.

CDR3 length equals 18 residues. In germline, CDR1 is DFQATT, CDR2 SNEGSKA (reference sequence). Trimming left V 4 bases short and J 0 bases short, with 23 bases between. Each CDR3 protein gets one entry after TCRdb re-called the reads with MiXCR. The repertoire includes roughly 120,000 distinct CDR3 sequences, over 30% of them detected once, and around three fifths sits in the top ten. This clonotype was recorded at least ten times. Its target is not known. Study-level points and caveats: CMV carriers with the relevant HLA were identified by cumulative public TCR beta family frequency.

The chain is built from TRBV20-1 and TRBJ2-3; maybe TRBD1 (5 bases). This sequence was found in a human donor in good health (CMV status not recorded). Some clones in this sample may be carry-over from other donors' samples. The starting material was CD8+ T cells from cultured PBMCs, obtained from culture after CMV antigen stimulation. In DNA, the CDR3 is TGCAGTGCTAAAGAGGTCCAAACAGGTCACTCTAGCACAGATACGCAGTATTTT. It yields the protein CSAKEVQTGHSSTDTQYF.